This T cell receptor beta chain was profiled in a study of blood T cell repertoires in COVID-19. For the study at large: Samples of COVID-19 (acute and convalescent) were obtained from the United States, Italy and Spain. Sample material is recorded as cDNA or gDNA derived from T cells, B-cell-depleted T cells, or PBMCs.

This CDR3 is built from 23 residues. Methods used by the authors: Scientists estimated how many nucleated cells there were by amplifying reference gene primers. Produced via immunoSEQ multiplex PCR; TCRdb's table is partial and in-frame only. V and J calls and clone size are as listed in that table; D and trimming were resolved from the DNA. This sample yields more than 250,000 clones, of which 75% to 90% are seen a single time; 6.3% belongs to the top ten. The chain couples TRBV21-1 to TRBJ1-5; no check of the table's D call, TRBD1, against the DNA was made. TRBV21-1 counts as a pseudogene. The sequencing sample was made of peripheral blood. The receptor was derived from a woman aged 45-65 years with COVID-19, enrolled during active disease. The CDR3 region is CASSKERMISGATKTGANQPQHF. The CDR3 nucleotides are TGTGCCAGCAGCAAAGAGAGGATGATCTCAGGGGCCACGAAAACTGGGGCTAATCAGCCCCAGCATTTT.